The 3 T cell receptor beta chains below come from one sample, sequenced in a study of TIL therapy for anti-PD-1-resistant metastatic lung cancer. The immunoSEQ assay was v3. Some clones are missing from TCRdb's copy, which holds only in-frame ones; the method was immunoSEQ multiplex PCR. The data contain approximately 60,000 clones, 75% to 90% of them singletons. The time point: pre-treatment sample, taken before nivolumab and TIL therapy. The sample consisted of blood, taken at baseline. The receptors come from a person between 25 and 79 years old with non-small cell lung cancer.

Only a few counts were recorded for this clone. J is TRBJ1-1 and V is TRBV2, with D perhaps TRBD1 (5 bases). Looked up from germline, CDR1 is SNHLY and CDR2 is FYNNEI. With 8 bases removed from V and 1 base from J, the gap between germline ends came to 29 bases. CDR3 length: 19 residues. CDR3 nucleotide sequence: TGTGCCAGCGGGACTGCGTCCTCGATACTTCTCTTCTCGAACACTGAAGCTTTCTTT. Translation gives CASGTASSILLFSNTEAFF.

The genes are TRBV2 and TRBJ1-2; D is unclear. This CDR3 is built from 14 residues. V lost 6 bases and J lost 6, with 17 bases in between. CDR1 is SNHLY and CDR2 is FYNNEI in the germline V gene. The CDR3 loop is CASRPPGFKDGYTF. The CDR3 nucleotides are TGTGCCAGCAGGCCTCCGGGTTTTAAGGATGGCTACACCTTC.

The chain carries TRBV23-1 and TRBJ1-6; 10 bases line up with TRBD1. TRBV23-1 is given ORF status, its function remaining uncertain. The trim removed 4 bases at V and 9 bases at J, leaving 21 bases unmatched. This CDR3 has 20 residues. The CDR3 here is CASSPSRGQRDRGSPSPLHF. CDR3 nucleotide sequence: TGCGCCAGCAGTCCGTCAAGAGGGCAGAGGGACAGGGGTTCACCTTCACCCCTCCACTTT.